What follows are 16 T cell receptor beta chains derived from one specimen sequenced in a study of shared clonotypes between healthy human individuals. Produced via immunoSEQ multiplex PCR; TCRdb's table is partial and in-frame only. Among 2 million to 2.5 million clones listed, roughly 95% were seen once. Sequencing used naive CD4+ T cells sorted from blood. The subset denotes: CD45RA+ positively selected. The receptors stem from a man aged 18 to 29 in good health.

The V call is TRBV11-1, the J call TRBJ2-7, with 11 positions matching TRBD1. The CDR3 is made up of 15 amino acids. After removal of 5 bases from V and 5 bases from J, the junction contained 8 bases not matched to a gene. Germline V gene data show CDR1 as SGHAT and CDR2 as FQDESV (reference sequence). In nucleotides, the CDR3 is TGTGCCAGCAGCCCTCGGACAGGGGGCGAAAACGAGCAGTACTTC. It translates to CASSPRTGGENEQYF.

This chain links TRBV6-5 with TRBJ2-7; the match to TRBD1 covers 7 bases. With 5 bases clipped from V and 6 bases from J, the junction kept 4 bases outside the gene matches. Germline V gene lookup returns CDR1 MNHEY and CDR2 SVGAGI. The CDR3 covers 12 residues. CDR3 DNA: TGTGCCAGCAGTAGAAACAGGGGCGAGCAGTACTTC. It yields the protein CASSRNRGEQYF.

The chain is built from TRBV19 and TRBJ1-5; D not certain. Germline loops: CDR1 LNHDA, CDR2 SQIVND (reference sequence). V was clipped by 1 base and J by 3 bases, with 7 bases between them. The CDR3 extends over 14 amino acids. The CDR3: CASSIGLNNQPQHF. CDR3 DNA: TGTGCCAGTAGTATAGGCCTAAACAATCAGCCCCAGCATTTT. Variable domain in full (rest from reference TRBV19 and TRBJ1-5): DGGITQSPKYLFRKEGQNVTLSCEQNLNHDAMYWYRQDPGQGLRLIYYSQIVNDFQKGDIAEGYSVSREKKESFPLTVTSAQKNPTAFYLCASSIGLNNQPQHFGDGTRLSIL.

The rearrangement joins TRBV5-4 to TRBJ1-1; the D gene is possibly TRBD1 (6 bases). This CDR3 contains 12 residues. Per the germline V gene, CDR1 is SGHNT and CDR2 is YYREEE (reference sequence). Trimming removed 7 bases at V and 3 bases at J, with 10 bases between. The CDR3, as DNA: TGTGCCAGCGGGGGGCGAGACACTGAAGCTTTCTTT. Amino acids: CASGGRDTEAFF.

The V and J genes are TRBV18 and TRBJ2-3; 7 bases agree with TRBD1. This CDR3 is 14 amino acids long. The V gene end was trimmed by 3 bases and the J gene end by 3 bases; junction bases not matched to a gene: 3. Germline-derived CDR1 and CDR2 are KGHSH and LQKENI. CDR3 residues: CASSPNRGTDTQYF. The CDR3, as DNA: TGTGCCAGCTCACCCAACAGGGGAACAGATACGCAGTATTTT.

The chain is built from TRBV20-1 and TRBJ1-1; D is ambiguous. V gave up 4 bases and J gave up 3 bases, with 6 bases separating them. This CDR3 contains 11 residues. CDR1 DFQATT and CDR2 SNEGSKA come from the germline V gene (reference sequence). CDR3 sequence: CSAKGDTEAFF. The CDR3 bases are TGCAGTGCTAAGGGTGACACTGAAGCTTTCTTT.

This chain uses TRBV5-4 with TRBJ2-7, with 9 nucleotides matching TRBD1. The junction had 10 bases not matched to a gene; V was cut back by 4 bases and J by 5 bases. CDR3 length: 15 amino acids. Germline loops: CDR1 SGHNT, CDR2 YYREEE (reference sequence). The DNA for the CDR3 is TGTGCCAGCAGCCCCGGGACAGGGCTACGGGACGAGCAGTACTTC. Residues: CASSPGTGLRDEQYF.

The chain uses TRBV4-1 and TRBJ2-3; TRBD1 aligns across 10 bases. Germline values: CDR1 MGHRA, CDR2 YSYEKL. J gave up 5 bases and V 3 bases, and 8 bases lay outside the gene matches. The CDR3 spans 16 residues. The CDR3 protein is CASSQGDRGVGDTQYF. CDR3 coding DNA: TGCGCCAGCAGCCAGGGGGACAGGGGCGTCGGAGATACGCAGTATTTT.

CDR3 in DNA: TGTGCCAGCAGGACAGTGGATTTGAACACCGGGGAGCTGTTTTTT. Protein sequence: CASRTVDLNTGELFF. V gene TRBV2 combines with J gene TRBJ2-2, with a weak D call TRBD1 (5 bases). This CDR3 comprises 15 residues. V lost 6 bases, J lost 1 base, and 12 bases lay in between. From germline, CDR1 is SNHLY and CDR2 FYNNEI.

This chain joins TRBV29-1 and TRBJ2-7, with D tentatively TRBD2 (5 bases). The germline V gene encodes CDR1 SQVTM and CDR2 ANQGSEA. V lost 3 bases to trimming and J lost 4 bases, with 10 bases between them. CDR3 length: 12 residues. CDR3 sequence reads: CSVEVRGYEQYF. CDR3 sequence (DNA): TGCAGCGTTGAGGTCCGAGGGTACGAGCAGTACTTC.

Written as DNA, the CDR3 is TGCGCCAGCAGCCAAGGGTCACAGTCGAGCTCCTACGAGCAGTACTTC. Protein: CASSQGSQSSSYEQYF. V and J are TRBV4-1 and TRBJ2-7; D remains ambiguous. Germline CDR1 and CDR2: MGHRA and YSYEKL. Trimming cost V 1 base and J 0 bases, with 13 bases left between them. There are 16 residues in the CDR3.

This clone was seen only a few times. The chain uses TRBV7-9 and TRBJ1-1, with no clear D. Trimming took off 1 base at V and 3 bases at J, with 6 bases between the two ends. The CDR3 has 13 residues. Germline V gene data show CDR1 as SEHNR and CDR2 as FQNEAQ (reference sequence). In DNA form, the CDR3 reads TGTGCCAGCAGCTTAGGCATTTACACTGAAGCTTTCTTT. Translated, it gives CASSLGIYTEAFF. Complete variable domain (other parts from reference TRBV7-9 and TRBJ1-1): DTGVSQNPRHKITKRGQNVTFRCDPISEHNRLYWYRQTLGQGPEFLTYFQNEAQLEKSRLLSDRFSAERPKGSFSTLEIQRTEQGDSAMYLCASSLGIYTEAFFGQGTRLTVV.

The chain is built from TRBV7-2 and TRBJ2-3, with unresolved D. This CDR3 spans 12 amino acids. Germline V gives CDR1 SGHTA, CDR2 FQGNSA. The V end lost 6 bases, the J end lost 3 bases, and 7 bases lay between the germline ends. CDR3 sequence (DNA): TGTGCCAGCAGTTCGGCGACAGATACGCAGTATTTT. Translated: CASSSATDTQYF.

The CDR3 is CASSDLRETQYF. The CDR3 nucleotides read TGTGCCAGCAGCGATTTGAGGGAGACCCAGTACTTC. The chain couples TRBV5-6 to TRBJ2-5; D remains unclear. This CDR3 is 12 amino acids long. Trimming left V 4 bases short and J 5 bases short, with 9 bases between. Germline V gene lookup returns CDR1 SGHDT and CDR2 YYEEEE.

The chain joins TRBV30 to TRBJ2-5; D unresolved. The CDR3 runs to 13 residues. Germline V lookup: CDR1 GTSNPN, CDR2 SVGIG (reference sequence). V lost 4 bases to trimming and J lost 3 bases, with 12 bases between them. The CDR3: CAWNLLRKETQYF. In nucleotides, the CDR3 is TGTGCCTGGAACCTTCTACGAAAAGAGACCCAGTACTTC. Full variable domain (remainder filled in from reference TRBV30 and TRBJ2-5): SQTIHQWPATLVQPVGSPLSLECTVEGTSNPNLYWYRQAAGRGLQLLFYSVGIGQISSEVPQNLSASRPQDRQFILSSKKLLLSDSGFYLCAWNLLRKETQYFGPGTRLLVL.

This chain connects TRBV2 to TRBJ2-7, with D hard to call. V gave up 11 bases and J gave up 3 bases, with 20 bases separating them. The CDR3 has 14 amino acids. Germline values: CDR1 SNHLY, CDR2 FYNNEI. The CDR3 region is CAGRALRSDYEQYF. In nucleotides, the CDR3 is TGTGCCGGCCGGGCCCTACGTAGTGACTACGAGCAGTACTTC.